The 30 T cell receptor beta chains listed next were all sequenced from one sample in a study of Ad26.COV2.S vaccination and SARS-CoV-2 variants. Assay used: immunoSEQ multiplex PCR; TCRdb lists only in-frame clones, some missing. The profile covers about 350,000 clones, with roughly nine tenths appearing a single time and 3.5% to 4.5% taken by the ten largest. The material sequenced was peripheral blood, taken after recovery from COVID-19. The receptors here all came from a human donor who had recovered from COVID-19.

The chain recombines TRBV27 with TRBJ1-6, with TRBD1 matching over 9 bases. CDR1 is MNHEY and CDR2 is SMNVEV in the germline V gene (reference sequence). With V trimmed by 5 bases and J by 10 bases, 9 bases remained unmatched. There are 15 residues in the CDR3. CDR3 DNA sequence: TGTGCCAGCAGTACGCTCGGACAGGGGAACTCACCCCTCCACTTT. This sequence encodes CASSTLGQGNSPLHF.

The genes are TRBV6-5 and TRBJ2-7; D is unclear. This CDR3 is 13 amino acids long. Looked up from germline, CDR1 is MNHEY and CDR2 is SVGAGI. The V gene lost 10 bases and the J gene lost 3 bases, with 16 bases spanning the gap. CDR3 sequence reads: CATRVPRNYEQYF. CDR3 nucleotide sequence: TGTGCCACCCGGGTCCCCCGAAACTACGAGCAGTACTTC.

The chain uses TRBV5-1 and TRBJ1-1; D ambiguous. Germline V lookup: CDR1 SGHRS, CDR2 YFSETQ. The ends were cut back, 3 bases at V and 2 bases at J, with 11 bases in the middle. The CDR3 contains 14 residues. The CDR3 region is CASSSEYSNTEAFF. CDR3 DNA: TGCGCCAGCAGCTCGGAATACAGTAACACTGAAGCTTTCTTT.

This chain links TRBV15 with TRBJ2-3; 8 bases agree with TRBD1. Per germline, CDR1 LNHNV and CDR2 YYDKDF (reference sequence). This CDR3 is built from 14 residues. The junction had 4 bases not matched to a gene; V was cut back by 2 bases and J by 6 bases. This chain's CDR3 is CATSRRTGYDTQYF. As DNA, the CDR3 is TGTGCCACCAGCAGAAGGACAGGGTACGATACGCAGTATTTT. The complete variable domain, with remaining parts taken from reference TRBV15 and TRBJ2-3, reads DAMVIQNPRYQVTQFGKPVTLSCSQTLNHNVMYWYQQKSSQAPKLLFHYYDKDFNNEADTPDNFQSRRPNTSFCFLDIRSPGLGDTAMYLCATSRRTGYDTQYFGPGTRLTVL.

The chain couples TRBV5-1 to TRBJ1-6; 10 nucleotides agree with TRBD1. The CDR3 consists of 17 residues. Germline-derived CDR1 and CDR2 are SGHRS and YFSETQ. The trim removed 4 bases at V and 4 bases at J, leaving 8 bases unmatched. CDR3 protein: CASSNAGTGVYNSPLHF. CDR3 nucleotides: TGCGCCAGCAGCAACGCCGGGACAGGGGTTTATAATTCACCCCTCCACTTT.

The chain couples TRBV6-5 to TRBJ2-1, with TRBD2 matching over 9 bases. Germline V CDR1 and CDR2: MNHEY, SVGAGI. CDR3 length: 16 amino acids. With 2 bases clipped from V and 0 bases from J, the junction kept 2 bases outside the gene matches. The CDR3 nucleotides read TGTGCCAGCAGTTACCAAGCGGGGGGCTCCTACAATGAGCAGTTCTTC. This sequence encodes CASSYQAGGSYNEQFF.

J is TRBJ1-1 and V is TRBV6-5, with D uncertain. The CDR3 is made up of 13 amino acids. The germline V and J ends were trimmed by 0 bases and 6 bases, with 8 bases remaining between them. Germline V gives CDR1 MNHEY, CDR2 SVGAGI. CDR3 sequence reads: CASSYSFKSEAFF. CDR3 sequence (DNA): TGTGCCAGCAGTTACTCGTTTAAATCTGAAGCTTTCTTT.

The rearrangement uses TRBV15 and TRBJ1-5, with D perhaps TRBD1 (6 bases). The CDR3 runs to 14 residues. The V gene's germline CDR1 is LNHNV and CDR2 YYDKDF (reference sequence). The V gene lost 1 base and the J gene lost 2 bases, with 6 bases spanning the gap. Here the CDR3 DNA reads TGTGCCACCAGCAGAGGACAGGGCAATCAGCCCCAGCATTTT. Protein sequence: CATSRGQGNQPQHF.

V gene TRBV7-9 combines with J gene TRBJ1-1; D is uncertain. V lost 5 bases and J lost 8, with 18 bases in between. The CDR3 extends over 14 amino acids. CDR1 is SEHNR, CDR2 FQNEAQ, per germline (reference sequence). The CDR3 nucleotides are TGTGCCAGCAGCACGTCCATAGGACTCCTAGAAGCTTTCTTT. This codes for CASSTSIGLLEAFF.

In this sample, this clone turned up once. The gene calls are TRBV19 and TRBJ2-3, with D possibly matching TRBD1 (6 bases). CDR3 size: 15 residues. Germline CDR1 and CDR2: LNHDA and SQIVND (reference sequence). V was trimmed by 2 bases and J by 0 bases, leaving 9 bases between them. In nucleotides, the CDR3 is TGTGCCAGTAGTATAATACAGGGAAGCACAGATACGCAGTATTTT. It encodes CASSIIQGSTDTQYF.

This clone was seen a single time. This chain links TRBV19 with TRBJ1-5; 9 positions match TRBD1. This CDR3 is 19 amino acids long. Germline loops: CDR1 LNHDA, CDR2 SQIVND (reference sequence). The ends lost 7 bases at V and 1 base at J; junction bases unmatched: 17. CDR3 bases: TGTGCCAGTAATACCCAGGGACAGGGCATTTTAGGAAGCAATCAGCCCCAGCATTTT. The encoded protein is CASNTQGQGILGSNQPQHF.

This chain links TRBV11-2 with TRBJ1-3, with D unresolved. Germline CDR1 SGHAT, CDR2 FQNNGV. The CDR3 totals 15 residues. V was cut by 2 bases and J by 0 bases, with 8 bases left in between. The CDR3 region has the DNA TGTGCCAGCAGCTTATCGGGCATCTCTGGAAACACCATATATTTT. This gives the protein CASSLSGISGNTIYF.

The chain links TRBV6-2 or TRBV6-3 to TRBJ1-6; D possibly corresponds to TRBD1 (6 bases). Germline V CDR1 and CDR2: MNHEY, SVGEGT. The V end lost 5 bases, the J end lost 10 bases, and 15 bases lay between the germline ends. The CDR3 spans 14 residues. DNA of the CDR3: TGTGCCAGCAGTACTACAGGGTTCGTATCACCCCTCCACTTT. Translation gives CASSTTGFVSPLHF.

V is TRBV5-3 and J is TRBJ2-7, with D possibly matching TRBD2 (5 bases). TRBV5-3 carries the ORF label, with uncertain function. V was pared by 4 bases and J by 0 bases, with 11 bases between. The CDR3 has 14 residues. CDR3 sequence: CARSPQTSSYEQYF. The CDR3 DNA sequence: TGTGCCAGAAGCCCGCAAACTAGCTCCTACGAGCAGTACTTC.

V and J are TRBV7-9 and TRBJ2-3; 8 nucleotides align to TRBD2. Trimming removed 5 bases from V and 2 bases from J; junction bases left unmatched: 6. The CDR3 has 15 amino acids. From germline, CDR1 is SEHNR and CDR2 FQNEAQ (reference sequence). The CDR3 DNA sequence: TGTGCCAGCAGCCTAGGACTAGCAGTCACAGATACGCAGTATTTT. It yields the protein CASSLGLAVTDTQYF.

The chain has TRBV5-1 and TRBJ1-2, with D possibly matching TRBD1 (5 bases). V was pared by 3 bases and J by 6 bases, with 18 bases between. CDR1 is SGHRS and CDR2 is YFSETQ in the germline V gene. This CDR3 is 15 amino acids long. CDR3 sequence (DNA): TGCGCCAGCAGCTCTTACCGGGACGGTACTGATGGCTACACCTTC. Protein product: CASSSYRDGTDGYTF.

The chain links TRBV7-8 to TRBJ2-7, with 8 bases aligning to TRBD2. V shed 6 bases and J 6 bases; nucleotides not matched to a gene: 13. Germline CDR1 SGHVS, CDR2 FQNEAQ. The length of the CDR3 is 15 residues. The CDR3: CASSQLPGTRTEQYF. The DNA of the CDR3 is TGTGCCAGCAGTCAACTACCCGGGACTAGGACCGAGCAGTACTTC.

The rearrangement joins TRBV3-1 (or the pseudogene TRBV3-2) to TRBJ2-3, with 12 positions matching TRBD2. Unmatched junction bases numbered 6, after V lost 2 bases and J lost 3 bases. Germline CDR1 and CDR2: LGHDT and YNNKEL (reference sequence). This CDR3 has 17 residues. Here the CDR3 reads CASSQPLAGGLTDTQYF. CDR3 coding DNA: TGTGCCAGCAGCCAACCTCTAGCGGGGGGGCTGACAGATACGCAGTATTTT.

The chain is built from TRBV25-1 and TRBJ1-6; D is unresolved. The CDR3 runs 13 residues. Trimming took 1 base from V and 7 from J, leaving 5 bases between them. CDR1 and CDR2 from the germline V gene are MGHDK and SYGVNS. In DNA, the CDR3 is TGTGCCAGCAGTGAATTAGGGAATTCACCCCTCCACTTT. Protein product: CASSELGNSPLHF.

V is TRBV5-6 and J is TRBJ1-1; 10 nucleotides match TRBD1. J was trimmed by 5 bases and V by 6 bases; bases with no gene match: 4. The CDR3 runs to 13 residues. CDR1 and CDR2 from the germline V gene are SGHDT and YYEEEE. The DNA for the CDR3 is TGTGCCAGCAAGGGACAGGGGTTTACTGAAGCTTTCTTT. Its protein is CASKGQGFTEAFF. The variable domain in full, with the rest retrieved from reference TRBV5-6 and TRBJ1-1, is DAGVTQSPTHLIKTRGQQVTLRCSPKSGHDTVSWYQQALGQGPQFIFQYYEEEERQRGNFPDRFSGHQFPNYSSELNVNALLLGDSALYLCASKGQGFTEAFFGQGTRLTVV.

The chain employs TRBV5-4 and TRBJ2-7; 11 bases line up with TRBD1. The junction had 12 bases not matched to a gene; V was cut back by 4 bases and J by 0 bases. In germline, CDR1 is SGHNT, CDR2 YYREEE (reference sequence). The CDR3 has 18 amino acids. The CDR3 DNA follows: TGTGCCAGCAGCGAACGGGACAGGGGGACCTACACCTCCTACGAGCAGTACTTC. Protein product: CASSERDRGTYTSYEQYF.

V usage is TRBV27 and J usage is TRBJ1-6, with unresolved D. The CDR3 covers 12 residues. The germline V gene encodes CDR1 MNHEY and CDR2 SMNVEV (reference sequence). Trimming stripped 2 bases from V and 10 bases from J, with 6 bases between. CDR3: CASSLGESPLHF. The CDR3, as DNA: TGTGCCAGCAGTTTAGGGGAATCACCCCTCCACTTT.

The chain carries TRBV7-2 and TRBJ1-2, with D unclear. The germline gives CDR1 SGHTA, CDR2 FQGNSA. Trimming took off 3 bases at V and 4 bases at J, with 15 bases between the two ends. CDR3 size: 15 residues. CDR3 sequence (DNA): TGTGCCAGCAGCTTCTCAACGGGAATGAGCTATGGCTACACCTTC. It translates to CASSFSTGMSYGYTF.

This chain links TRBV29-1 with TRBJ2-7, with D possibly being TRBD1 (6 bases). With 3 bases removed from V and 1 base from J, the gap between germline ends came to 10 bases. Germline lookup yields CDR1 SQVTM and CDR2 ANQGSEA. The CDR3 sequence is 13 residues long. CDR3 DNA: TGCAGCGTTGAGTCCGGGACATCCTACGAGCAGTACTTC. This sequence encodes CSVESGTSYEQYF.

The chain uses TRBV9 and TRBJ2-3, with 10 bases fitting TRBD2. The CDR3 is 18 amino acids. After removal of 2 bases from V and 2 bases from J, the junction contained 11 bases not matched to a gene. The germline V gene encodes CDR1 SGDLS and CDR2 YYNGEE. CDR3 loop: CASSVSSGGLGNTDTQYF. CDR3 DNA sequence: TGTGCCAGCAGCGTCTCTAGCGGGGGCCTAGGGAACACAGATACGCAGTATTTT.

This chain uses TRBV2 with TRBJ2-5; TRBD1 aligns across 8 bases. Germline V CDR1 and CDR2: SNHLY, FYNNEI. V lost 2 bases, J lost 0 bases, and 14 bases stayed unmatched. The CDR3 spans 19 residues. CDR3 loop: CASSEITGPGGLYQETQYF. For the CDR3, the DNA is TGTGCCAGCAGTGAAATTACAGGGCCAGGGGGCTTGTACCAAGAGACCCAGTACTTC.

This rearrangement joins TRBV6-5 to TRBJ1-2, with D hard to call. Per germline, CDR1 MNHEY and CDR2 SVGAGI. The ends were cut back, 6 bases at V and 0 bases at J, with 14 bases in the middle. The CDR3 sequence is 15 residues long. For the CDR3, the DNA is TGTGCCAGCAGCTCCGGGAGGAGAGCTAACTATGGCTACACCTTC. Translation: CASSSGRRANYGYTF.

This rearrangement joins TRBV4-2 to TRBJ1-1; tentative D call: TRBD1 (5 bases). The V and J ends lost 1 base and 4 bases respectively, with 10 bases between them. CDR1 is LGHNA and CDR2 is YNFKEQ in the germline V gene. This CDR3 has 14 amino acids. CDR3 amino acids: CASSQGGRGTEAFF. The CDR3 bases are TGTGCCAGCAGCCAAGGGGGGAGGGGCACTGAAGCTTTCTTT.

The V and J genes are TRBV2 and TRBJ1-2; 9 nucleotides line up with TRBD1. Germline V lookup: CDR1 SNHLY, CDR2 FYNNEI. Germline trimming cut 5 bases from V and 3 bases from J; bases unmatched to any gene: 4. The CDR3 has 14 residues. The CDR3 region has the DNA TGTGCCAGCAGTCGGGACAGGGTCGACTATGGCTACACCTTC. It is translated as CASSRDRVDYGYTF.

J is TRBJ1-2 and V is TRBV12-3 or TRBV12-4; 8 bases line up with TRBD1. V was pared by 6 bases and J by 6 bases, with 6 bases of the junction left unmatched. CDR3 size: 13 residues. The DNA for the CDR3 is TGTGCCAGCAGCCGACGGACAGGGAATGGCTACACCTTC. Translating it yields CASSRRTGNGYTF.